This T cell receptor beta chain was recorded in a study of T cells in Graves' hyperthyroidism and ophthalmopathy. Researchers took RNA transcripts and amplified the TCR beta CDR3 regions from them. The TCR CDR3 first-round RT-PCR relied on the HTBI primer set. TCRdb re-called the multiplex PCR reads with MiXCR, one entry per CDR3 protein. The data hold 540,000 or so distinct CDR3 sequences, with roughly 46% observed a single time. This CDR3 contains 15 residues. Trimming removed 5 bases from V and 0 bases from J, with 14 bases in between. Per germline, CDR1 SGDLS and CDR2 YYNGEE. A patient was excluded if there was uncontrolled infection, other autoimmune disease, pregnancy or lactation.

The sequenced sample was peripheral blood or thyroid tissue (not recorded which). The clonotype was recovered from an adult woman with Graves' disease, either hyperthyroidism or ophthalmopathy (not recorded which). The chain combines TRBV9 with TRBJ1-1; maybe TRBD1 (6 bases). The CDR3 region is CASSARQVLNTEAFF. The DNA of the CDR3 is TGTGCCAGCAGTGCTAGACAGGTACTGAACACTGAAGCTTTCTTT. The variable domain in full, with the rest retrieved from reference TRBV9 and TRBJ1-1, is DSGVTQTPKHLITATGQRVTLRCSPRSGDLSVYWYQQSLDQGLQFLIQYYNGEERAKGNILERFSAQQFPDLHSELNLSSLELGDSALYFCASSARQVLNTEAFFGQGTRLTVV.